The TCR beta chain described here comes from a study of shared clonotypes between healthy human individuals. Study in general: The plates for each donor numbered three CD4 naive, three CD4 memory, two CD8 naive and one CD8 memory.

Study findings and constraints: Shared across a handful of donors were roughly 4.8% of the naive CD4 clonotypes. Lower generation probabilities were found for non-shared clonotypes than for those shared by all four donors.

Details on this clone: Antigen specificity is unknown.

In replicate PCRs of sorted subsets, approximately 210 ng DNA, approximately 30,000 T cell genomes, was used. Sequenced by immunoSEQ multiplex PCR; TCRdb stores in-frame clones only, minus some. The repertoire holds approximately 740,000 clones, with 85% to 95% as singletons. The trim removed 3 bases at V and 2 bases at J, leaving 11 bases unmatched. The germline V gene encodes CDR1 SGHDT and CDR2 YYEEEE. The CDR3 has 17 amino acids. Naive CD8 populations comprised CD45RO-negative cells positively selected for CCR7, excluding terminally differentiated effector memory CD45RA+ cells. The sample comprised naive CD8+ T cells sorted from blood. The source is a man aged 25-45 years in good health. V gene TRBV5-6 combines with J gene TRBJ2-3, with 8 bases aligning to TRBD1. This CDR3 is CASSSFGGRGLTDTQYF. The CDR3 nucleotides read TGTGCCAGCAGCTCCTTTGGAGGCAGGGGGCTCACAGATACGCAGTATTTT.